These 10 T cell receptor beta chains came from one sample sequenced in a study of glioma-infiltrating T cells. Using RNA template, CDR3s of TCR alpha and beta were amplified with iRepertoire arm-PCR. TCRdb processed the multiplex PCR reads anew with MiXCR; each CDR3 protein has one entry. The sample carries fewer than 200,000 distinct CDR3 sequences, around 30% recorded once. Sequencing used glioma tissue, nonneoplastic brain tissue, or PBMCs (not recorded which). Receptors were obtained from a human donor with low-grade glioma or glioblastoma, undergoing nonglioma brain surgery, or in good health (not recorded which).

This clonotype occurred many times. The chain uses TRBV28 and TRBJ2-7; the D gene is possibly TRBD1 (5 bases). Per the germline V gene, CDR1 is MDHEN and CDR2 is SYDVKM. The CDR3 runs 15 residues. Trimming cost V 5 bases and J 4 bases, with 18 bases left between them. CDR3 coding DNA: TGTGCCAGCAGTCTACGCCAGGGCAGGCCATACGAGCAGTACTTC. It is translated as CASSLRQGRPYEQYF.

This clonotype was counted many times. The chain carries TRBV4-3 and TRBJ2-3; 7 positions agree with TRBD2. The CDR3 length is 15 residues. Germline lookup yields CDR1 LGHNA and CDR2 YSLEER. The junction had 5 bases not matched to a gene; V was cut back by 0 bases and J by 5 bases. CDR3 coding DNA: TGCGCCAGCAGCCAAGACGCTGGGAGGGGAGATACGCAGTATTTT. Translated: CASSQDAGRGDTQYF.

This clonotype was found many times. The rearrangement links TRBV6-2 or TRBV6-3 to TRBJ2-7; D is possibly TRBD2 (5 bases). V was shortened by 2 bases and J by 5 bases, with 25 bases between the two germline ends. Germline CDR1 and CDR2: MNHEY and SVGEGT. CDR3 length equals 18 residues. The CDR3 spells CASSYPTGSRDGVHEQYF. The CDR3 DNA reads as TGTGCCAGCAGTTACCCAACCGGGTCCCGGGATGGAGTCCACGAGCAGTACTTC.

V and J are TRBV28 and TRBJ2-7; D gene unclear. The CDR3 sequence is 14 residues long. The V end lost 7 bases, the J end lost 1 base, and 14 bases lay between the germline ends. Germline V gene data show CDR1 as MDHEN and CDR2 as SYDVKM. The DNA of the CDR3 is TGTGCCAGCATTACTTCTGGACGGTCCTACGAGCAGTACTTC. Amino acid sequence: CASITSGRSYEQYF.

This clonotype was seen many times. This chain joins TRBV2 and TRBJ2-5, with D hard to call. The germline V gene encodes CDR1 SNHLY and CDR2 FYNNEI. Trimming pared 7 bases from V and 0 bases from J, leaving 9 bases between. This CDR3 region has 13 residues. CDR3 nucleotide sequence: TGTGCCAGCACGTGGATTTACCAAGAGACCCAGTACTTC. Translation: CASTWIYQETQYF.

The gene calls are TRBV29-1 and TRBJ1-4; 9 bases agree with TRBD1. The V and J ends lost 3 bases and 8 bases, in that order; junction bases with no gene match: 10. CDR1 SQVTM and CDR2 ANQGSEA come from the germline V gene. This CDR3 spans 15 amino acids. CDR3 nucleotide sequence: TGCAGCGTTGAGGAAGTACAGGGGGCGGGGGAAAAACTGTTTTTT. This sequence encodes CSVEEVQGAGEKLFF.

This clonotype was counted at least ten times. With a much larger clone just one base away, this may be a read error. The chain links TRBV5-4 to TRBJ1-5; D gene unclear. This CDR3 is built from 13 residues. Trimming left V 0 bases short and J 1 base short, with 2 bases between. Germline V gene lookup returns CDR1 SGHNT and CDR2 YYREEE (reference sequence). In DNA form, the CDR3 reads TGTGCCAGCAGCTTGGAAAGCAATCAGCCCCAGCATTTT. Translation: CASSLESNQPQHF.

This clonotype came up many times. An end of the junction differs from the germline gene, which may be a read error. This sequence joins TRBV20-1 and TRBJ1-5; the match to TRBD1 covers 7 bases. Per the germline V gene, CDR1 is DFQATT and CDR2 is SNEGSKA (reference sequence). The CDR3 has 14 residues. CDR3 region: CSAGDRVRNQPQHF. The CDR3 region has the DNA TGCAGTGCTGGAGACAGGGTAAGAAATCAGCCCCAGCATTTT.

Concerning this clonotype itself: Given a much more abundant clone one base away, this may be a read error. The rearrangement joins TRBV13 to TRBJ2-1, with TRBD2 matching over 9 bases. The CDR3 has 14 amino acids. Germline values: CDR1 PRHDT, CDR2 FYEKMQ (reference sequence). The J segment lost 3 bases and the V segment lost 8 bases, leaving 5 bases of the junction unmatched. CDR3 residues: CASSLREGYNEQFF. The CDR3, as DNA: TGTGCCAGCTCTTTGCGGGAGGGCTACAATGAGCAGTTCTTC.

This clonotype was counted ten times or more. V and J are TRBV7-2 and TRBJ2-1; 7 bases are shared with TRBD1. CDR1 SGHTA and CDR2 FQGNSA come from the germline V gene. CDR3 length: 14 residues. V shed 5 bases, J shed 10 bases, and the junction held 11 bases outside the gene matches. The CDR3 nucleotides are TGTGCCAGCAGCCTTTCACCCGGGACAGACGAGCAGTTCTTC. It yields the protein CASSLSPGTDEQFF.